The rows below give T cell receptor beta chains drawn from one sample of a study of control samples from healthy donors and cancer patients. Sequencing was performed with immunoSEQ multiplex PCR; in TCRdb, only in-frame clones are kept and a portion is missing. The sample lists about 150,000 clones; almost 90% were seen once. The sample was blood. These receptors originate from a man aged 18 to 29 in good health. Both conserved end residues are part of each CDR3. Not every row has a clone size; where given, it reads once, few, many or a size class.

j_gene: TRBJ2-2
v_gene: TRBV19
abundance: .
CDR3aa: CASSLDRLDGELFF

j_gene: TRBJ2-3
v_gene: TRBV7-9
abundance: .
CDR3aa: CASSFGLAGSLDTQYF

j_gene: TRBJ2-5
v_gene: TRBV6-6
abundance: .
CDR3aa: CASSYAGKETQYF

j_gene: TRBJ1-1
v_gene: TRBV2
abundance: few
CDR3aa: CASRLTQNTEAFF

j_gene: TRBJ2-2
v_gene: TRBV18
abundance: .
CDR3aa: CASSLGLAGSANTGELFF

j_gene: TRBJ1-5
v_gene: TRBV2
abundance: .
CDR3aa: CASSPRRGSNQPQHF

j_gene: TRBJ2-7
v_gene: TRBV6-6
abundance: many
CDR3aa: CASGGERGLTYEQYF

j_gene: TRBJ2-5
v_gene: TRBV7-2
abundance: .
CDR3aa: CASSLTSGREETQYF

j_gene: TRBJ1-2
v_gene: TRBV28
abundance: once
CDR3aa: CASSSRGRIHLGYTF

j_gene: TRBJ1-5
v_gene: TRBV27
abundance: .
CDR3aa: CASSTGQTREPQHF

j_gene: TRBJ1-5
v_gene: TRBV2
abundance: .
CDR3aa: CASSYDSNQPQHF

j_gene: TRBJ2-4
v_gene: TRBV19
abundance: .
CDR3aa: CASAPGAASGAKNIQYF

j_gene: TRBJ2-1
v_gene: TRBV9
abundance: .
CDR3aa: CASSVGPNGDATVYQFF

j_gene: TRBJ2-1
v_gene: TRBV5-4
abundance: .
CDR3aa: CASSLTGRGEQFF

j_gene: TRBJ2-3
v_gene: TRBV29-1
abundance: .
CDR3aa: CSVGPIRTDTQYF

j_gene: TRBJ2-6
v_gene: TRBV6-6
abundance: once
CDR3aa: CASSYSRGAGANVLTF

j_gene: TRBJ2-5
v_gene: TRBV11-3
abundance: .
CDR3aa: CASSLDMAGGYQETQYF

j_gene: TRBJ2-1
v_gene: TRBV9
abundance: .
CDR3aa: CASSATTYNEQFF

j_gene: TRBJ2-7
v_gene: TRBV6-1
abundance: .
CDR3aa: CASSGAGTGHYEQYF

j_gene: TRBJ1-4
v_gene: TRBV19
abundance: .
CDR3aa: CASSMRGQENEKLFF

j_gene: TRBJ1-1
v_gene: TRBV5-4
abundance: .
CDR3aa: CASSPSYDRGTEAFF

j_gene: TRBJ1-1
v_gene: TRBV27
abundance: .
CDR3aa: CASSLRATGLGTEAFF

j_gene: TRBJ1-2
v_gene: TRBV6-5
abundance: .
CDR3aa: CASRQAGINYGYTF

j_gene: TRBJ2-5
v_gene: TRBV19
abundance: .
CDR3aa: CASSISRMETQYF

j_gene: TRBJ2-7
v_gene: TRBV3-1/TRBV3-2
abundance: .
CDR3aa: CASSLPSGTGTYEQYF

j_gene: TRBJ2-2
v_gene: TRBV9
abundance: few
CDR3aa: CASSGRGRTGELFF

j_gene: TRBJ2-1
v_gene: TRBV24-1
abundance: .
CDR3aa: CATSDPLAGGPLNEQFF

j_gene: TRBJ1-1
v_gene: TRBV4-3
abundance: .
CDR3aa: CASSQHPTAMGTEAFF

j_gene: TRBJ2-7
v_gene: TRBV14
abundance: few
CDR3aa: CASSQTYEQYF

j_gene: TRBJ2-7
v_gene: TRBV7-2
abundance: .
CDR3aa: CASSLGQGTNSYEQYF

j_gene: TRBJ2-3
v_gene: TRBV3-1/TRBV3-2
abundance: .
CDR3aa: CASSQENYPDTQYF

j_gene: TRBJ2-5
v_gene: TRBV7-2
abundance: .
CDR3aa: CASSLVRGEETQYF

j_gene: TRBJ2-5
v_gene: TRBV28
abundance: .
CDR3aa: CASVSGGKETQYF

j_gene: TRBJ2-5
v_gene: TRBV3-1/TRBV3-2
abundance: .
CDR3aa: CASSQARQSKETQYF

j_gene: TRBJ1-2
v_gene: TRBV19
abundance: .
CDR3aa: CASSPGAELPYGYTF

j_gene: TRBJ1-6
v_gene: TRBV20-1
abundance: .
CDR3aa: CSASPGPYNSPLHF

j_gene: TRBJ2-7
v_gene: TRBV11-2
abundance: .
CDR3aa: CASRDLAGPSYEQYF

j_gene: TRBJ2-7
v_gene: TRBV6-4
abundance: .
CDR3aa: CASSRDRESEQYF

j_gene: TRBJ2-6
v_gene: TRBV19
abundance: .
CDR3aa: CASSTDRSRANVLTF

j_gene: TRBJ2-7
v_gene: TRBV5-1
abundance: .
CDR3aa: CASSYLRGRDEQYF

j_gene: TRBJ1-5
v_gene: TRBV7-2
abundance: .
CDR3aa: CASSGGGGGPNQPQHF

j_gene: TRBJ2-7
v_gene: TRBV15
abundance: .
CDR3aa: CATRDGSIPEQYF

j_gene: TRBJ2-1
v_gene: TRBV7-9
abundance: .
CDR3aa: CASQKGGTGSYNEQFF

j_gene: TRBJ2-7
v_gene: TRBV6-2/TRBV6-3
abundance: .
CDR3aa: CASSYHSGTTSYEQYF

j_gene: TRBJ1-2
v_gene: TRBV7-9
abundance: .
CDR3aa: CASSIRTGPYGYTF

j_gene: TRBJ1-1
v_gene: TRBV7-9
abundance: many
CDR3aa: CASSLRGLGGTEAFF

j_gene: TRBJ1-2
v_gene: TRBV28
abundance: .
CDR3aa: CASSRTGAYGYTF

j_gene: TRBJ1-1
v_gene: TRBV3-1/TRBV3-2
abundance: .
CDR3aa: CASSQVGTEAFF

j_gene: TRBJ1-1
v_gene: TRBV11-1
abundance: .
CDR3aa: CASSLGGQPEAFF

j_gene: TRBJ1-2
v_gene: TRBV28
abundance: .
CDR3aa: CASLLGQGARGYTF

j_gene: TRBJ1-2
v_gene: TRBV7-9
abundance: .
CDR3aa: CASRLSGEKGYTF

j_gene: TRBJ2-5
v_gene: TRBV2
abundance: .
CDR3aa: CASKGGQETQYF

j_gene: TRBJ2-3
v_gene: TRBV6-6
abundance: .
CDR3aa: CATTGPFPDTQYF

j_gene: TRBJ1-1
v_gene: TRBV7-8
abundance: few
CDR3aa: CASSSIREGEAFF

j_gene: TRBJ2-1
v_gene: TRBV5-1
abundance: .
CDR3aa: CASSSRTAPGVNNEQFF

j_gene: TRBJ2-2
v_gene: TRBV5-1
abundance: .
CDR3aa: CASSLDGYTGELFF

j_gene: TRBJ2-3
v_gene: TRBV5-1
abundance: .
CDR3aa: CASSEGPTGDTQYF

j_gene: TRBJ1-1
v_gene: TRBV6-6
abundance: .
CDR3aa: CATLRGTRPDNTEAFF

j_gene: TRBJ2-3
v_gene: TRBV5-1
abundance: .
CDR3aa: CASRAFPRGAGTDTQYF

j_gene: TRBJ1-1
v_gene: TRBV18
abundance: .
CDR3aa: CASSEDSNTEAFF